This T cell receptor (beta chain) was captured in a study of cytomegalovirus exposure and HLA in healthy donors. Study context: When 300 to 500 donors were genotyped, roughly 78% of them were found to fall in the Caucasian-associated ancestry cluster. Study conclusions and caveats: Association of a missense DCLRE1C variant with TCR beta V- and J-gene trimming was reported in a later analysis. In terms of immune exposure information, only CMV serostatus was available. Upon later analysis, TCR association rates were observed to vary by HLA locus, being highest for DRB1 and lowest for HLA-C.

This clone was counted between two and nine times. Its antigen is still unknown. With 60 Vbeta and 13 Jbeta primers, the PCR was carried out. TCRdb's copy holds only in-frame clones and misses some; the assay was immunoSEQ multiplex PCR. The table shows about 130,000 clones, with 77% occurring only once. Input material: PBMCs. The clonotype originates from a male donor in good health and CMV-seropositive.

CDR3 sequence: CASSQSLGGAYEQYF. CDR3 DNA sequence: TGTGCCAGCAGCCAATCTCTCGGGGGTGCCTACGAGCAGTACTTC. The chain employs TRBV4-2 and TRBJ2-7; perhaps TRBD2 as D (6 bases). With 2 bases removed from V and 2 bases from J, the gap between germline ends came to 13 bases. Germline assignment: CDR1 LGHNA and CDR2 YNFKEQ. CDR3 length equals 15 residues.